A single sample is the source of the 15 T cell receptor beta chains below, sequenced in a study of blood T cell repertoires in COVID-19. Sequencing was performed with immunoSEQ multiplex PCR; in TCRdb, only in-frame clones are kept and a portion is missing. Seen here are about 75,000 clones, more than 70% observed once, and the top ten hold approximately 6.4%. Sequencing was carried out using peripheral blood. These receptor sequences come from a woman between 70 and 85 years old with acute or convalescent COVID-19.

The chain employs TRBV7-3 and TRBJ1-1; 8 bases are shared with TRBD1. J lost 7 bases, V lost 1 base, and 8 bases had no gene match. Germline CDR1 reads SGHTA; CDR2 reads FQGTGA. The CDR3 runs 15 residues. The CDR3, as DNA: TGTGCCAGCAGCTTAAGTGGGGGGACAGGAGATGAAGCTTTCTTT. Encoded protein: CASSLSGGTGDEAFF. The entire variable domain, with the rest obtained from reference TRBV7-3 and TRBJ1-1, is as follows: GAGVSQTPSNKVTEKGKYVELRCDPISGHTALYWYRQSLGQGPEFLIYFQGTGAADDSGLPNDRFFAVRPEGSVSTLKIQRTERGDSAVYLCASSLSGGTGDEAFFGQGTRLTVV.

The chain employs TRBV5-3 and TRBJ1-5; the match to TRBD1 covers 7 bases. TRBV5-3 carries the ORF label, with uncertain function. The CDR3 is made up of 15 amino acids. The junction had 6 bases not matched to a gene; V was cut back by 4 bases and J by 2 bases. Here the CDR3 DNA reads TGTGCCAGAAGCGAGACAGGGAAGGGCAATCAGCCCCAGCATTTT. Its protein is CARSETGKGNQPQHF.

The chain uses TRBV5-1 and TRBJ1-4, with TRBD1 identical over 8 bases. This CDR3 has 15 amino acids. Germline V lookup: CDR1 SGHRS, CDR2 YFSETQ. Trimming at V came to 7 bases and at J to 0 bases, leaving 5 bases not matched to a gene. The CDR3 protein is CASRGQVATNEKLFF. The CDR3 region has the DNA TGCGCCAGCCGGGGACAGGTTGCAACTAATGAAAAACTGTTTTTT.

This clone showed up just once. This sequence joins TRBV29-1 and TRBJ1-1, with D unresolved. In germline, CDR1 is SQVTM, CDR2 ANQGSEA. V shed 3 bases and J shed 4 bases, with 6 bases lying between them. The CDR3 spans 11 residues. The CDR3 DNA reads TGCAGCGTTGACGTATCCACTGAAGCTTTCTTT. Protein sequence: CSVDVSTEAFF.

This clone was detected only once. J is TRBJ1-1 and V is TRBV5-1; D remains ambiguous. The V and J ends lost 0 bases and 2 bases respectively, with 11 bases between them. Looked up from germline, CDR1 is SGHRS and CDR2 is YFSETQ. The CDR3 runs 15 residues. CDR3 in amino acids: CASSLVRGGNTEAFF. Written as DNA, the CDR3 is TGCGCCAGCAGCTTGGTTCGGGGAGGAAACACTGAAGCTTTCTTT.

The V and J genes are TRBV4-1 and TRBJ1-4; D uncertain. The germline V and J ends were trimmed by 5 bases and 7 bases, with 8 bases remaining between them. The CDR3 contains 12 residues. In germline, CDR1 is MGHRA, CDR2 YSYEKL. The CDR3 coding sequence is TGCGCCAGCAGCGGCGGGAGTGAAAAACTGTTTTTT. Translating gives CASSGGSEKLFF.

This rearrangement joins TRBV27 to TRBJ1-1, with D maybe TRBD1 (6 bases). V was pared by 0 bases and J by 11 bases, with 13 bases between. Germline CDR1 MNHEY, CDR2 SMNVEV (reference sequence). The CDR3 loop spans 13 amino acids. CDR3 DNA: TGTGCCAGCAGTTTATCGGGGGGGCTACGGGCTTTCTTT. Translation gives CASSLSGGLRAFF.

The J gene is TRBJ2-1, the V gene TRBV18; 12 bases are shared with TRBD2. V was clipped by 4 bases and J by 3 bases; unmatched bases: 10. CDR3 size: 18 residues. Germline-derived CDR1 and CDR2 are KGHSH and LQKENI. The CDR3: CASSLGLAGRRGYNEQFF. CDR3 sequence (DNA): TGTGCCAGCTCACTAGGACTAGCGGGAAGAAGAGGCTACAATGAGCAGTTCTTC.

V gene TRBV24-1 combines with J gene TRBJ2-7; D unclear. The germline V gene encodes CDR1 KGHDR and CDR2 SFDVKD. The V gene lost 2 bases and the J gene lost 3 bases, with 16 bases spanning the gap. The CDR3 covers 16 residues. CDR3 loop: CATSDSRTWAFYEQYF. CDR3 nucleotide sequence: TGTGCCACCAGTGATTCAAGAACATGGGCCTTCTACGAGCAGTACTTC.

The chain is built from TRBV11-2 and TRBJ1-4; 7 nucleotides match TRBD1. The V gene end was trimmed by 4 bases and the J gene end by 8 bases; junction bases not matched to a gene: 4. This CDR3 is 13 amino acids long. Looked up from germline, CDR1 is SGHAT and CDR2 is FQNNGV. The CDR3 DNA is TGTGCCAGCAGCTCAGGGGGATACGAAAAACTGTTTTTT. Translating it yields CASSSGGYEKLFF.

The V and J genes are TRBV7-3 and TRBJ1-2, with TRBD1 matching 7 bases. This CDR3 region has 13 residues. Germline V lookup: CDR1 SGHTA, CDR2 FQGTGA. After removal of 5 bases from V and 7 bases from J, the junction contained 7 bases not matched to a gene. The chain's CDR3 is CASSLDRESGYTF. The CDR3 DNA reads TGTGCCAGCAGCCTTGACAGGGAAAGTGGCTACACCTTC.

This clone was observed a few times. The V and J genes are TRBV5-1 and TRBJ2-7; 9 nucleotides align to TRBD1. The CDR3 runs to 15 residues. In germline, CDR1 is SGHRS, CDR2 YFSETQ. V was pared by 2 bases and J by 4 bases, with 7 bases of the junction left unmatched. Here the CDR3 DNA reads TGCGCCAGCAGCTTAGGGGGACAGGGACGGTACGAGCAGTACTTC. It specifies CASSLGGQGRYEQYF.

V gene TRBV19 combines with J gene TRBJ2-1, with TRBD2 matching 11 bases. The germline V gene has CDR1 LNHDA and CDR2 SQIVND (reference sequence). The CDR3 sequence is 15 residues long. Trimming took 6 bases from V and 5 from J; bases not matched to a gene: 6. In DNA form, the CDR3 reads TGTGCCAGTAGAATTAGCGGGGGGGCCCACAATGAGCAGTTCTTC. This gives the protein CASRISGGAHNEQFF.

This chain links TRBV6-5 with TRBJ1-4; D remains unclear. The germline V gene encodes CDR1 MNHEY and CDR2 SVGAGI. The CDR3 has 15 residues. The V gene lost 5 bases and the J gene lost 3 bases, with 13 bases spanning the gap. The CDR3 sequence is CASSKRGIANEKLFF. Written as DNA, the CDR3 is TGTGCCAGCAGTAAGCGGGGAATCGCTAATGAAAAACTGTTTTTT.

The V and J genes are TRBV6-2 or TRBV6-3 and TRBJ2-5; maybe TRBD2 (7 bases). This CDR3 has 15 residues. Trimming stripped 2 bases from V and 5 bases from J, with 15 bases between. Per germline, CDR1 MNHEY and CDR2 SVGEGT. CDR3 sequence: CASSYVLEGGETQYF. DNA of the CDR3: TGTGCCAGCAGTTACGTGTTAGAGGGGGGGGAGACCCAGTACTTC.